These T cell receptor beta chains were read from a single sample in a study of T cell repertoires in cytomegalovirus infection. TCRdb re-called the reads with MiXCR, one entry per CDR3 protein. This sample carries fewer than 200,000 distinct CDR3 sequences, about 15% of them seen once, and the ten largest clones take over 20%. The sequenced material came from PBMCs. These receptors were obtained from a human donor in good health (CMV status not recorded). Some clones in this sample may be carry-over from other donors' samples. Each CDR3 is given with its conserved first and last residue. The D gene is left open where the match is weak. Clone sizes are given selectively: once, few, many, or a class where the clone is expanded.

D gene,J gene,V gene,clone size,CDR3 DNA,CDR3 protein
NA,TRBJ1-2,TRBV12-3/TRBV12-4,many,TGTGCCAGCAGACCCACGTTTGTGCGCCCTAACTATGGCTACACCTTC,CASRPTFVRPNYGYTF
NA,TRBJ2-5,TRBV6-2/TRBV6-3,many,TGTGCCAGCAGTCCAGTATCCGAGGTCCAGTACTTC,CASSPVSEVQYF
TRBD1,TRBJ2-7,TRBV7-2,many,TGTGCCAGCAGCCCACAGGGGAACTTCTACGAGCAGTACTTC,CASSPQGNFYEQYF
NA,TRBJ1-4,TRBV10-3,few,TGTGCCATCAGTCCGACAGGAGATAATGAAAAACTGTTTTTT,CAISPTGDNEKLFF
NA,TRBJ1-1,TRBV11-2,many,TGTGCCAGCAGCTCCCCGTTTCATGTGGGGTTAGGGAACACTGAAGCTTTCTTT,CASSSPFHVGLGNTEAFF
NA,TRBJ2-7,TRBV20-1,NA,TGCAGTGCTAGATCGACGACAGAGACCGAGCAGTACTTC,CSARSTTETEQYF
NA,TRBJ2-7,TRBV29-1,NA,TGCAGCGTTGAAGACCCCTTCGGGGAAGGGGGTTACGAGCAGTACTTC,CSVEDPFGEGGYEQYF
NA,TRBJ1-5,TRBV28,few,TGTGCCAGCAGTTTCCCCGCGTCCCCCCAGCATTTT,CASSFPASPQHF
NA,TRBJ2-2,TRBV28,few,TGTGCCAGCGAAGCCTCGAACACCGGGGAGCTGTTTTTT,CASEASNTGELFF
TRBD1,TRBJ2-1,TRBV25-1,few,TGTGCCAGCAGTGAGGGCGGGACAGGGGCCAATGAGCAGTTCTTC,CASSEGGTGANEQFF
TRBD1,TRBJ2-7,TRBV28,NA,TGTGCCAGCGGGTCGGCTGACAGGGGGAGTTTCTACGAGCAGTACTTC,CASGSADRGSFYEQYF
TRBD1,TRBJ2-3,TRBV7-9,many,TGTGCCAGCAGCTCCCGGGACAGGGGCCCAGATACGCAGTATTTT,CASSSRDRGPDTQYF
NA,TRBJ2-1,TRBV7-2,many,TGTGCCAGCAGCACCCGAGGGGCAGGAAACTCCTACAATGAGCAGTTCTTC,CASSTRGAGNSYNEQFF
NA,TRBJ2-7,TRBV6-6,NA,TGTGCCAGCAGCCACATCGGAGACGAGCAGTACTTC,CASSHIGDEQYF
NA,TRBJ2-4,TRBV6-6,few,TGTGCCAGCGGTCCAATTCGGCCGATTCAGTACTTC,CASGPIRPIQYF
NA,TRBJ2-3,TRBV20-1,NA,TGCAGTGCTAGTGAGGGGTACACAGATACGCAGTATTTT,CSASEGYTDTQYF